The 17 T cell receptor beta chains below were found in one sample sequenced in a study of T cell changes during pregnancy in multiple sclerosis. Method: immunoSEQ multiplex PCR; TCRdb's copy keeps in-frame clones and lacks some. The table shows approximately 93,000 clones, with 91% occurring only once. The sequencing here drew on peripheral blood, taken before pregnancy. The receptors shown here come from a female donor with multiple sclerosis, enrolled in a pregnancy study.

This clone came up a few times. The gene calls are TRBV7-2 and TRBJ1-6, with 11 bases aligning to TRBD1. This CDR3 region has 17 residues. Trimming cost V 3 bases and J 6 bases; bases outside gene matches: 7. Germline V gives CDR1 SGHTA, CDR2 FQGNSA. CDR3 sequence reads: CASSLADRGLRNSPLHF. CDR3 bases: TGTGCCAGCAGCTTGGCGGACAGGGGGCTACGTAATTCACCCCTCCACTTT.

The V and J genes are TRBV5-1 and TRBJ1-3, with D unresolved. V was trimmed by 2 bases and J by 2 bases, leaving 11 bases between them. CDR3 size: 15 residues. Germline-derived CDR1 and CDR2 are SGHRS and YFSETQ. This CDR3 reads CASSFAGQAGNTIYF. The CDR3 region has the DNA TGCGCCAGCAGCTTTGCAGGTCAGGCTGGAAACACCATATATTTT. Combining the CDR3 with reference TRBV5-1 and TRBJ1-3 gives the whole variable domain KAGVTQTPRYLIKTRGQQVTLSCSPISGHRSVSWYQQTPGQGLQFLFEYFSETQRNKGNFPGRFSGRQFSNSRSEMNVSTLELGDSALYLCASSFAGQAGNTIYFGEGSWLTVV.

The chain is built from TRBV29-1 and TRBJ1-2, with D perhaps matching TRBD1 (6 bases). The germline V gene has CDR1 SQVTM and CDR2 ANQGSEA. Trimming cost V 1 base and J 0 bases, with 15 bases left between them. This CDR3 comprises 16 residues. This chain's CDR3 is CSVEAQGRGANYGYTF. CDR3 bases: TGCAGCGTTGAAGCACAGGGCAGGGGCGCTAACTATGGCTACACCTTC.

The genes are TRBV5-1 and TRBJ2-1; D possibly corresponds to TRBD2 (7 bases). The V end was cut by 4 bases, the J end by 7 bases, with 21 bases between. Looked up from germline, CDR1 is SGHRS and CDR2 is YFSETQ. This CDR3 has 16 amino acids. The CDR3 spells CASSAGEGELRNEQFF. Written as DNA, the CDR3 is TGCGCCAGCAGCGCGGGAGAGGGGGAACTCAGGAATGAGCAGTTCTTC.

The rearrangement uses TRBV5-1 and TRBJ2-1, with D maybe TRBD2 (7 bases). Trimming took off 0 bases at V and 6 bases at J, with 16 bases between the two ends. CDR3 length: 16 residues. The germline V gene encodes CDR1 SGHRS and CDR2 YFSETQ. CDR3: CASSLASGGGRNEQFF. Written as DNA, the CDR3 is TGCGCCAGCAGCTTGGCCTCGGGCGGGGGCCGCAATGAGCAGTTCTTC.

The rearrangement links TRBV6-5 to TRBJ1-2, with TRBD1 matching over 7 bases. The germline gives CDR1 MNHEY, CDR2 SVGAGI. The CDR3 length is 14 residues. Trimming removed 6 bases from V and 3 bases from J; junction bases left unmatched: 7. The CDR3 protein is CASSPTTGDYGYTF. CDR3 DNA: TGTGCCAGCAGCCCAACCACAGGGGACTATGGCTACACCTTC.

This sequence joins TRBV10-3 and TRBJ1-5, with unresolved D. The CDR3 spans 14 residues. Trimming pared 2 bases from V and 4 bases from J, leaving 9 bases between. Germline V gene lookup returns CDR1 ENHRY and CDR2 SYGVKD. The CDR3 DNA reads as TGTGCCATCAGTGAGGGACTGAATAATCAGCCCCAGCATTTT. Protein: CAISEGLNNQPQHF.

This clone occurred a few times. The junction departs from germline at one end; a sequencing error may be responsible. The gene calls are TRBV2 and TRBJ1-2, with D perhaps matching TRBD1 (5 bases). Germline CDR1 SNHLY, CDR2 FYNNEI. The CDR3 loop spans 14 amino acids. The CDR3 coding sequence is TGTGCCAGCAGTGAGTCTCCAGGGAACTCTGGCTACACCTTC. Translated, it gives CASSESPGNSGYTF.

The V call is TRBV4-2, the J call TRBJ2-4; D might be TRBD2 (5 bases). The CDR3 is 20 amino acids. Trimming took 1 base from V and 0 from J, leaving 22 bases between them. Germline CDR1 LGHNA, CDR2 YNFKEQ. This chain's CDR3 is CASSQGFSRGAKLAKNIQYF. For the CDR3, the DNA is TGTGCCAGCAGCCAAGGTTTTAGCCGGGGTGCCAAACTAGCCAAAAACATTCAGTACTTC.

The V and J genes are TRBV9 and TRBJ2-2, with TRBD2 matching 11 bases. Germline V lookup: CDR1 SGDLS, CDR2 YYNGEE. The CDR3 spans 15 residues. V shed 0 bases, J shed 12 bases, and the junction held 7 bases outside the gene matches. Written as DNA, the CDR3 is TGTGCCAGCAGCGTAGAGGGACTAGCGGCCGAGAAGCTGTTTTTT. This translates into CASSVEGLAAEKLFF.

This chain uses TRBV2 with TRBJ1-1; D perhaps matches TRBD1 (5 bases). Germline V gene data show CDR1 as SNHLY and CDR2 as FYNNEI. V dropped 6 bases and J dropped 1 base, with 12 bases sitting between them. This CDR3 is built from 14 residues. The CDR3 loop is CASRPTGRNTEAFF. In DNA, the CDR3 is TGTGCCAGCAGACCCACAGGAAGGAACACTGAAGCTTTCTTT.

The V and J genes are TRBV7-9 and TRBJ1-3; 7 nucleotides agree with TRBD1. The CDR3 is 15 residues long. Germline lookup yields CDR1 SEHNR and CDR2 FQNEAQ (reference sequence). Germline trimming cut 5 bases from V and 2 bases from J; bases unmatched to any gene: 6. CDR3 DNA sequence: TGTGCCAGCAGCCTTGAGACAGGGCCTGGAAACACCATATATTTT. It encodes CASSLETGPGNTIYF.

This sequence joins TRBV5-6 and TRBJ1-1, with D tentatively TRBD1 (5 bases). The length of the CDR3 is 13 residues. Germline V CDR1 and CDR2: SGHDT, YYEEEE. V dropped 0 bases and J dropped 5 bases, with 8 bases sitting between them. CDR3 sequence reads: CASSLGGVTEAFF. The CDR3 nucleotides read TGTGCCAGCAGCTTGGGGGGGGTTACTGAAGCTTTCTTT. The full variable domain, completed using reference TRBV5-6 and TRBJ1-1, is DAGVTQSPTHLIKTRGQQVTLRCSPKSGHDTVSWYQQALGQGPQFIFQYYEEEERQRGNFPDRFSGHQFPNYSSELNVNALLLGDSALYLCASSLGGVTEAFFGQGTRLTVV.

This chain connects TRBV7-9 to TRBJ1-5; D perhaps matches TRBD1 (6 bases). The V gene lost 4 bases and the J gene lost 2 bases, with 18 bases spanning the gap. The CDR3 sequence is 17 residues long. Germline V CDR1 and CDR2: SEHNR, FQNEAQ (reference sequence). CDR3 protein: CASSSHSTGGGNQPQHF. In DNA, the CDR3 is TGTGCCAGCAGCTCCCACTCGACAGGAGGAGGCAATCAGCCCCAGCATTTT.

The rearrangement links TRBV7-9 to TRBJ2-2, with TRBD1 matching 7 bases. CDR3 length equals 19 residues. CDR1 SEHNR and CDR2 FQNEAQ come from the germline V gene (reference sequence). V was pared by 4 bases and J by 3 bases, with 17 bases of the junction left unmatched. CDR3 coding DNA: TGTGCCAGCAGCTCTGCCCCAGGGGGATTGGGGCGCGACACCGGGGAGCTGTTTTTT. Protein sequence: CASSSAPGGLGRDTGELFF.

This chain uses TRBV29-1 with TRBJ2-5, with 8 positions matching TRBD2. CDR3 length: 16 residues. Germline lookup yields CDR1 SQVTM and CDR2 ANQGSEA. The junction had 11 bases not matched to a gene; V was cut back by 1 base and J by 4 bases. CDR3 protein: CSVEVLGSGGGETQYF. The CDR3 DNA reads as TGCAGCGTTGAAGTGTTAGGGTCGGGAGGGGGAGAGACCCAGTACTTC.

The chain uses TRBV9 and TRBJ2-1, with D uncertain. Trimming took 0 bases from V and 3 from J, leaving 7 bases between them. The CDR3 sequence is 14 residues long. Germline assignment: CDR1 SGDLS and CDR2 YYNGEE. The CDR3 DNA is TGTGCCAGCAGCGTAGGCGCTGGCTACAATGAGCAGTTCTTC. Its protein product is CASSVGAGYNEQFF.